Each of the 7 T cell receptor beta chains below was sequenced from the same sample in a study of spatial heterogeneity in lung cancer. Time point meaning: sample taken at primary tumor resection. No antigens are known for them. TCRdb recomputed calls from the 5' RACE reads with MiXCR, one row per CDR3 protein. The table has some 10,000 distinct CDR3 sequences, approximately 12% seen once. The study's findings and limits: Counts of expanded alpha and beta TCRs within tumors tracked the tumor nonsynonymous mutation count.

Sample: lung tumor tissue, taken at surgery. Receptor source: a male donor with early-stage non-small cell lung cancer.

There are a few counts of this clonotype. The J gene is TRBJ1-1, the V gene TRBV7-6; D is ambiguous. The CDR3 runs 13 residues. Germline CDR1 reads SGHVS; CDR2 reads FNYEAQ. V lost 1 base to trimming and J lost 0 bases, with 3 bases between them. The CDR3 nucleotides are TGTGCCAGCAGCTTAGACGTGAACACTGAAGCTTTCTTT. Encoded protein: CASSLDVNTEAFF.

This clonotype was counted only a few times. The chain employs TRBV5-6 and TRBJ1-3, with 7 bases identical to TRBD1. This CDR3 is built from 14 residues. Looked up from germline, CDR1 is SGHDT and CDR2 is YYEEEE. The ends lost 4 bases at V and 2 bases at J; junction bases unmatched: 3. CDR3 sequence (DNA): TGTGCCAGCAGCCCAGGGGGACCTGGAAACACCATATATTTT. Amino acids: CASSPGGPGNTIYF.

This clonotype was detected ten times or more. The J gene is TRBJ1-1, the V gene TRBV4-3; weak D call: TRBD1 (6 bases). The CDR3 extends over 16 amino acids. The germline V gene has CDR1 LGHNA and CDR2 YSLEER. The V end was cut by 1 base, the J end by 0 bases, with 12 bases between. CDR3 loop: CASSQGQGRMNTEAFF. The CDR3 DNA sequence: TGCGCCAGCAGCCAAGGTCAGGGGAGGATGAACACTGAAGCTTTCTTT.

In this sample, this clonotype turned up a few times. The chain employs TRBV28 and TRBJ2-2; 9 bases align to TRBD1. Germline V CDR1 and CDR2: MDHEN, SYDVKM. J was trimmed by 3 bases and V by 4 bases; bases with no gene match: 3. The CDR3 runs to 15 residues. In nucleotides, the CDR3 is TGTGCCAGCAGTTCGGGGACAGGGTACACCGGGGAGCTGTTTTTT. Residues: CASSSGTGYTGELFF.

This clonotype appeared many times. The chain employs TRBV19 and TRBJ1-1; 11 bases align to TRBD1. With V trimmed by 5 bases and J by 4 bases, 9 bases remained unmatched. This CDR3 contains 16 residues. Germline assignment: CDR1 LNHDA and CDR2 SQIVND (reference sequence). CDR3 residues: CASSFRTGGFFTEAFF. The CDR3 DNA reads as TGTGCCAGTAGTTTCAGGACAGGGGGCTTTTTCACTGAAGCTTTCTTT.

This clonotype is judged medium-sized. The chain joins TRBV20-1 to TRBJ2-3; the D gene is possibly TRBD1 (5 bases). Germline V lookup: CDR1 DFQATT, CDR2 SNEGSKA (reference sequence). Trimming left V 0 bases short and J 2 bases short, with 15 bases between. CDR3 length equals 16 residues. CDR3 coding DNA: TGCAGTGCTAGAGATTGGGCAGGGCCATCCACAGATACGCAGTATTTT. It yields the protein CSARDWAGPSTDTQYF.

The chain recombines TRBV6-2 or TRBV6-3 with TRBJ2-1, with D unresolved. Germline V lookup: CDR1 MNHEY, CDR2 SVGEGT. This CDR3 spans 14 amino acids. The germline V and J ends were trimmed by 7 bases and 4 bases, with 14 bases remaining between them. The CDR3 is CASMGSMSYNEQFF. DNA for the CDR3: TGTGCCAGCATGGGTAGTATGTCGTACAATGAGCAGTTCTTC.